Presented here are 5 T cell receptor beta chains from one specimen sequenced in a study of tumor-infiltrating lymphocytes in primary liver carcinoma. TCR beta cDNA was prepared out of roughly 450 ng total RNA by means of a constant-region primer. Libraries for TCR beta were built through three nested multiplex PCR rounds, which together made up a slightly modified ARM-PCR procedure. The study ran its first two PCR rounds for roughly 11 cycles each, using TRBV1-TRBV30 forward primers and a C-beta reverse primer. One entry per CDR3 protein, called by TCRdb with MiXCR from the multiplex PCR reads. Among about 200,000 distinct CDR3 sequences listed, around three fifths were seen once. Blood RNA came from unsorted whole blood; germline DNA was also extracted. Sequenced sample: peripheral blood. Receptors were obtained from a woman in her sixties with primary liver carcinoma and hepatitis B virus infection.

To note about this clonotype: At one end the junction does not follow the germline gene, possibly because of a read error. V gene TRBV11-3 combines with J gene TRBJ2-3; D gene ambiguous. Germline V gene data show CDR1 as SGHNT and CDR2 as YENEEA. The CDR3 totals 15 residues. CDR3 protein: CAGSLDRHTIDTQYF. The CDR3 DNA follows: TGTGCCGGCAGCTTAGATCGACACACTATAGATACGCAGTATTTT. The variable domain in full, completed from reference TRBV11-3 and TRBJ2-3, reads EAGVVQSPRYKIIEKKQPVAFWCNPISGHNTLYWYLQNLGQGPELLIRYENEEAVDDSQLPKDRFSAERLKGVDSTLKIQPAELGDSAVYLCAGSLDRHTIDTQYFGPGTRLTVL.

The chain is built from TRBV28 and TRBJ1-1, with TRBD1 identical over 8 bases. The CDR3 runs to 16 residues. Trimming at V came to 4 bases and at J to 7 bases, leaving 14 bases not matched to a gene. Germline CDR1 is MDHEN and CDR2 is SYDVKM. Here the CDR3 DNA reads TGTGCCAGCAGTTACAGAACCTGGACAGGGAAGGGTGAAGCTTTCTTT. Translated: CASSYRTWTGKGEAFF.

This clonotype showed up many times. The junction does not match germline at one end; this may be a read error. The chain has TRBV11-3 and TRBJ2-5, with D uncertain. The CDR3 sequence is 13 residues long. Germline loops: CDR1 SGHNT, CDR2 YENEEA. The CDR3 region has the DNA TGTGCCAGCGGCTTAAACCGGCAAGAGACCCAGTACTTC. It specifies CASGLNRQETQYF.

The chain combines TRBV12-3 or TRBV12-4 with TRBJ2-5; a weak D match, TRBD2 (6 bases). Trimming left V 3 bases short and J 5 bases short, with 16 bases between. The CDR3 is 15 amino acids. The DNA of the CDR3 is TGTGCCAGCAGTTTTGGGGGACGGGGGACGGAGACCCAGTACTTC. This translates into CASSFGGRGTETQYF.

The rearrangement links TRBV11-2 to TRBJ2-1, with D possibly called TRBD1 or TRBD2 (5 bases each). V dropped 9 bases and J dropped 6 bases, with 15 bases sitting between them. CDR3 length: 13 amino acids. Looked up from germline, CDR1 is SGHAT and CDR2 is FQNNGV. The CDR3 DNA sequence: TGTGCCAGTAGCCTCGCGAGGGGCAATGAGCAGTTCTTC. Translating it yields CASSLARGNEQFF.